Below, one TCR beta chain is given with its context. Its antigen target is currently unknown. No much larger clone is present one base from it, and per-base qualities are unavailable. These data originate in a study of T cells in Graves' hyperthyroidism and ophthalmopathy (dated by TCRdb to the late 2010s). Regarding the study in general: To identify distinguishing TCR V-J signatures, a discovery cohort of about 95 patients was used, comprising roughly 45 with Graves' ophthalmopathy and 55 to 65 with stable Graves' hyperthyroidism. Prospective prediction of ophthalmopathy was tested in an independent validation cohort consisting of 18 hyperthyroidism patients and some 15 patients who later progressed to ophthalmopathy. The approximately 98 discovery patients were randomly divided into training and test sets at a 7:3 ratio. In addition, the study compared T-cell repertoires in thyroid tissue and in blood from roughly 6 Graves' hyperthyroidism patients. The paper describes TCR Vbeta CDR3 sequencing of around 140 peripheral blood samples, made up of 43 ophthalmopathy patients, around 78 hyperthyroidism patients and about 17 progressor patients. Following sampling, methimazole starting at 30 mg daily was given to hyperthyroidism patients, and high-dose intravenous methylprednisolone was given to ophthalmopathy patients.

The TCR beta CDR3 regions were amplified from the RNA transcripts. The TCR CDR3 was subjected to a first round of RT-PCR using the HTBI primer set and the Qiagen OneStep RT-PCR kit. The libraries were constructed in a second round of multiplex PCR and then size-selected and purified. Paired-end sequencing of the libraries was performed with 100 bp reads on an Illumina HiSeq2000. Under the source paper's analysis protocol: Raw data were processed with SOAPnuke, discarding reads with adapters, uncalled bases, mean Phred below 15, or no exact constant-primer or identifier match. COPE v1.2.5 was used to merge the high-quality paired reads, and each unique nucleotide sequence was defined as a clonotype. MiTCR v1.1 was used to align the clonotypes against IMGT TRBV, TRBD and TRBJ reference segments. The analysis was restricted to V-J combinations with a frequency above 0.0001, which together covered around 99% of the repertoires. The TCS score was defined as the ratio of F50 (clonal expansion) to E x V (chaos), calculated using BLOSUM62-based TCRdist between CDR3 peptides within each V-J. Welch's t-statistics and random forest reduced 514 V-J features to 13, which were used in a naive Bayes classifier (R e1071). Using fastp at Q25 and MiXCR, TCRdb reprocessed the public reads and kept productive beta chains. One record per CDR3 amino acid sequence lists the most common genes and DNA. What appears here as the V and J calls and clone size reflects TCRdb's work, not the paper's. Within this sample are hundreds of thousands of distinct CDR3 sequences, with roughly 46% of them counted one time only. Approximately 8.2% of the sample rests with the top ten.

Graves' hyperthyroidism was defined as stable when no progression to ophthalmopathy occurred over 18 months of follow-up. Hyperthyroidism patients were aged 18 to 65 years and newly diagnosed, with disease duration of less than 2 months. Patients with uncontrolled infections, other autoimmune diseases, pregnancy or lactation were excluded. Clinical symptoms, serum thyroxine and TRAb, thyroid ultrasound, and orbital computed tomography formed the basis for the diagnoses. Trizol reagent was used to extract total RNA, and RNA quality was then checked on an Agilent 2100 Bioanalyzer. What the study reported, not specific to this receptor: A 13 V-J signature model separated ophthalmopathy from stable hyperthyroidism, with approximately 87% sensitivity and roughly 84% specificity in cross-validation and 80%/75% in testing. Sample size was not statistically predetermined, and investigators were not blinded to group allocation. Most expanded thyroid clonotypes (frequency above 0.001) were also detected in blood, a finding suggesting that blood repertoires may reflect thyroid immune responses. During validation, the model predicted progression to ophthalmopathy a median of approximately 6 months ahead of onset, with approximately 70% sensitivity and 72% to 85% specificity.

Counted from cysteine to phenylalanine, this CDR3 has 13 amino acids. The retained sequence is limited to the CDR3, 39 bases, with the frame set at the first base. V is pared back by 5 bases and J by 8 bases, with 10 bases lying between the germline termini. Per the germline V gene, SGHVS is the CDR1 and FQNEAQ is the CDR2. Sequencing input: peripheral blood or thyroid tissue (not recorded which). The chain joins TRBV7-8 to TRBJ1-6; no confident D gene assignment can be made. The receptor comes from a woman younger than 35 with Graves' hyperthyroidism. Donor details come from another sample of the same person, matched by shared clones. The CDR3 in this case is CASSAQYDSPLHF. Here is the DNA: TGTGCCAGCAGCGCTCAATACGATTCACCCCTCCACTTT.